The clone carrying this TCR beta chain was seen only a few times. The V gene lost 5 bases and the J gene lost 2 bases, with 10 bases spanning the gap. The CDR3 is 14 residues long. Per germline, CDR1 MNHEY and CDR2 SVGAGI. Primers for the PCR totalled 60 Vbeta and 13 Jbeta. TCRdb keeps only in-frame clones here, not all; method: immunoSEQ multiplex PCR. This table holds approximately 160,000 clones, roughly three quarters found once. The sample belongs to a study of cytomegalovirus exposure and HLA in healthy donors. The chain has TRBV6-5 and TRBJ1-5; maybe TRBD1 (6 bases). The sample was PBMCs. The clonotype originates from a woman aged 45-59 years in good health and CMV-seropositive. The CDR3 loop is CASSQGSGNQPQHF. DNA for the CDR3: TGTGCCAGCAGTCAGGGGAGCGGCAATCAGCCCCAGCATTTT.